This T cell receptor beta chain comes out of a study of blood T cell repertoires in COVID-19. For the study at large: Spain, Italy and the United States supplied samples that represented acute and convalescent COVID-19. PBMCs, B-cell-depleted T cells, or T cells were the source of the cDNA or gDNA that made up the material.

Methods used by the authors: Amplified reference gene primers provided the basis for estimating nucleated cell counts. Sequencing was performed with immunoSEQ multiplex PCR; in TCRdb, only in-frame clones are kept and a portion is missing. From that table come the V and J calls and clone size; the DNA was used to work out D and trimming. The sample holds about 250,000 clones, 65% to 90% seen once. The length of the CDR3 is 15 residues. V shed 1 base and J 4 bases; nucleotides not matched to a gene: 3. The germline gives CDR1 KGHSH, CDR2 LQKENI. The specimen sequenced was peripheral blood. V and J are TRBV18 and TRBJ1-4; 7 nucleotides match TRBD1. The TCR originated in a woman aged 70-85 years with acute or convalescent COVID-19. The CDR3 here is CASSPQQGNNEKLFF. The CDR3 region has the DNA TGTGCCAGCTCACCACAACAGGGGAATAATGAAAAACTGTTTTTT.